The TCR beta chain under discussion was sequenced for a study of T cell responses to AZD1222 COVID-19 vaccine. Overall study results and limits: AZD1222 recipients seropositive at baseline numbered only 5 to 7.

A few counts support this clone. What it binds is not known. Assay used: immunoSEQ multiplex PCR; TCRdb lists only in-frame clones, some missing. The sample contains about 83,000 clones, approximately 85% of which appear only once. Specimen: peripheral blood, collected 28 days after the second AZD1222 dose. The TCR was taken from an adult who received the AZD1222 COVID-19 vaccine.

The CDR3 DNA sequence: TGTGCCAGCAGCTTGGCCGGGACCGAGAACTATGGCTACACCTTC. Protein: CASSLAGTENYGYTF. The chain joins TRBV5-5 to TRBJ1-2; D perhaps matches TRBD1 (5 bases). Trimming pared 0 bases from V and 2 bases from J, leaving 11 bases between. The CDR3 is 15 residues long. From germline, CDR1 is SGHKS and CDR2 YYEKEE (reference sequence). Full variable domain (missing parts from reference TRBV5-5 and TRBJ1-2): DAGVTQSPTHLIKTRGQQVTLRCSPISGHKSVSWYQQVLGQGPQFIFQYYEKEERGRGNFPDRFSARQFPNYSSELNVNALLLGDSALYLCASSLAGTENYGYTFGSGTRLTVV.